A single TCR beta chain is shown here with its context. No antigen is known for it. This record belongs to a study of T cell responses to AZD1222 COVID-19 vaccine. V was clipped by 5 bases and J by 0 bases, with 11 bases between them. The CDR3 loop spans 14 amino acids. The germline V gene encodes CDR1 SGHTA and CDR2 FQGTGA. General study points: Sampled repertoires all dated from after the peak T cell response. Females outnumbered males among donors, who were mostly white British; clonal diversity was possibly underestimated. Only six or seven AZD1222 recipients were seropositive at baseline. Close to half of spike-specific TCRs reportedly recognize unmutated variant regions.

Some clones are missing from TCRdb's copy, which holds only in-frame ones; the method was immunoSEQ multiplex PCR. The sample carries more than 95,000 clones, almost 95% recorded once. The receptor comes from an adult who received the AZD1222 COVID-19 vaccine. Sequencing used peripheral blood, obtained 28 days after the second AZD1222 dose. This chain uses TRBV7-3 with TRBJ2-7; D perhaps matches TRBD2 (6 bases). The CDR3 protein is CASSPQGLSYEQYF. The CDR3, as DNA: TGTGCCAGCAGCCCCCAGGGACTCTCCTACGAGCAGTACTTC.